The entry below gives a single T cell receptor beta chain sequence along with its context. At one boundary the junction diverges from the germline segment, which might be a read error. The data belong to a study of blood T cells in healthy people across ages. A second PCR of 7 to 11 cycles used a sample-barcoded 5' primer and a J-beta primer mix. In TCRdb, the 5' RACE reads were re-called with MiXCR into one record per CDR3 protein. The sample yields around 780,000 distinct CDR3 sequences, 45% to 70% seen once. This CDR3 spans 14 amino acids. Germline V gene lookup returns CDR1 SGHTA and CDR2 FQGNSA. Total RNA extracted from each sample amounted to at least 5.5 micrograms.

The sample consisted of blood. The genes are TRBV7-2 and TRBJ2-1; no firm D call. This receptor was identified in a middle-aged man in good health. The CDR3, as DNA: TGTGTCAGCAGCATCCAGCGCGCAAACAATGAGCAGTTCTTC. Translation gives CVSSIQRANNEQFF.